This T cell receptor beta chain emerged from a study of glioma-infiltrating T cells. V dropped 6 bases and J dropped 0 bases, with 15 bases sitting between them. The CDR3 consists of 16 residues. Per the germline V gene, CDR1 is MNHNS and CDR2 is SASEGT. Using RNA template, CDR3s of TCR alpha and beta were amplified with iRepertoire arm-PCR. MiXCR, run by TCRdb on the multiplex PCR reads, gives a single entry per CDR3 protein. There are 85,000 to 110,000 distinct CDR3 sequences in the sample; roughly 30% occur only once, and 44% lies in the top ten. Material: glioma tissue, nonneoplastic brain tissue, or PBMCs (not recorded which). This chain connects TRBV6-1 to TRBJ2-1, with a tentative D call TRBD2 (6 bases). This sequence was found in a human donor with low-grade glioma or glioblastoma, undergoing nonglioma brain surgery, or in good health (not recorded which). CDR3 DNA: TGTGCCAGCAGCGACAATTCGGGGGTCTCCTACAATGAGCAGTTCTTC. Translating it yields CASSDNSGVSYNEQFF.